The 13 T cell receptor beta chains below all came from one sample that was sequenced in a study of shared clonotypes between healthy human individuals. Positively selected for CCR7, the CD45RO-negative cells used as naive CD8 cells excluded terminally differentiated effector memory CD45RA+ cells. Method: immunoSEQ multiplex PCR; TCRdb's copy keeps in-frame clones and lacks some. The top ten hold 0.85% to 1.3% of the sample, which has about 2 million clones, around 96% seen once. Sample: naive CD8+ T cells sorted from blood. The source of these receptors is a man younger than 35 in good health.

This clone turned up a few times. The V and J genes are TRBV7-2 and TRBJ2-7, with 15 nucleotides matching TRBD2. This CDR3 is 16 amino acids long. Trimming cost V 5 bases and J 6 bases; bases outside gene matches: 8. The germline V gene encodes CDR1 SGHTA and CDR2 FQGNSA. The CDR3, as DNA: TGTGCCAGCAGCCCCGGGACTAGCGGGAGGTGGGTCGAGCAGTACTTC. Translation gives CASSPGTSGRWVEQYF.

On this clone itself: The identical CDR3 is also encoded by other nucleotide sequences in the sample. This chain uses TRBV6-6 with TRBJ2-7; D unresolved. V lost 2 bases and J 3 bases, leaving 2 bases between the germline ends. CDR1 MNHNY and CDR2 SVGAGI come from the germline V gene (reference sequence). This CDR3 has 11 residues. CDR3 nucleotides: TGTGCCAGCAGTTACGTCTACGAGCAGTACTTC. Its translation: CASSYVYEQYF.

This clone occurred once. The CDR3 nucleotides are TGTGCCAGCAGTGAGACAGGGGGGGTTTCCTACAATGAGCAGTTCTTC. This translates into CASSETGGVSYNEQFF. The V gene is TRBV25-1, the J gene TRBJ2-1, with 9 nucleotides matching TRBD1. The CDR3 runs 16 residues. The J segment lost 1 base and the V segment lost 3 bases, leaving 4 bases of the junction unmatched. Germline V CDR1 and CDR2: MGHDK, SYGVNS.

About this clone itself: This could be a read error, since a much larger clone is one nucleotide away. Additional DNA sequences in this sample encode the identical CDR3. This CDR3 reads CASSLGQGETQYF. CDR3 nucleotides: TGTGCCAGCAGCTTAGGACAGGGGGAGACCCAGTACTTC. The chain carries TRBV13 and TRBJ2-5; 7 nucleotides align to TRBD1. CDR1 is PRHDT and CDR2 is FYEKMQ in the germline V gene (reference sequence). This CDR3 has 13 residues. V was clipped by 0 bases and J by 5 bases; unmatched bases: 0.

V and J are TRBV6-1 and TRBJ2-7; either TRBD1 or TRBD2 may fit D (5 bases each). V gave up 4 bases and J gave up 7 bases, with 17 bases separating them. Germline V gives CDR1 MNHNS, CDR2 SASEGT. The CDR3 length is 14 residues. The CDR3 spells CASSAEGMEWEQYF. DNA for the CDR3: TGTGCCAGCAGTGCTGAGGGGATGGAGTGGGAGCAGTACTTC.

This chain connects TRBV27 to TRBJ2-7; perhaps TRBD1 as D (6 bases). The ends were cut back, 6 bases at V and 3 bases at J, with 12 bases in the middle. From germline, CDR1 is MNHEY and CDR2 SMNVEV (reference sequence). The CDR3 has 13 residues. CDR3: CASRSLDSYEQYF. For the CDR3, the DNA is TGTGCCAGCAGATCCCTGGACAGCTACGAGCAGTACTTC.

This clone was seen a few times. The same CDR3 arises from other DNA sequences in this sample as well. CDR3 in amino acids: CASSLDSNQPQHF. The CDR3 DNA is TGTGCCAGCAGCTTGGACAGCAATCAGCCCCAGCATTTT. The rearrangement uses TRBV5-6 and TRBJ1-5, with D unclear. Trimming cost V 0 bases and J 1 base, with 2 bases left between them. CDR3 length: 13 amino acids. The germline V gene has CDR1 SGHDT and CDR2 YYEEEE. The full variable domain, rest sourced from reference TRBV5-6 and TRBJ1-5, is DAGVTQSPTHLIKTRGQQVTLRCSPKSGHDTVSWYQQALGQGPQFIFQYYEEEERQRGNFPDRFSGHQFPNYSSELNVNALLLGDSALYLCASSLDSNQPQHFGDGTRLSIL.

The V call is TRBV7-3, the J call TRBJ1-1; no clear D gene. This CDR3 is built from 13 residues. Deletions cut 3 bases from V and 0 bases from J, with 5 bases between. CDR1 and CDR2 from the germline V gene are SGHTA and FQGTGA. The CDR3 DNA reads TGTGCCAGCAGCTTGGAGTTGAACACTGAAGCTTTCTTT. Translated, it gives CASSLELNTEAFF. The entire variable domain, with the rest obtained from reference TRBV7-3 and TRBJ1-1, is as follows: GAGVSQTPSNKVTEKGKYVELRCDPISGHTALYWYRQSLGQGPEFLIYFQGTGAADDSGLPNDRFFAVRPEGSVSTLKIQRTERGDSAVYLCASSLELNTEAFFGQGTRLTVV.

This clone was observed a handful of times. Different DNA sequences within this sample yield the same CDR3. This chain connects TRBV5-1 to TRBJ2-7; no clear D gene. Trimming pared 0 bases from V and 2 bases from J, leaving 6 bases between. CDR1 and CDR2 from the germline V gene are SGHRS and YFSETQ. The CDR3 covers 13 residues. CDR3 sequence reads: CASSLGRAYEQYF. CDR3 DNA: TGCGCCAGCAGCTTGGGCAGAGCCTACGAGCAGTACTTC.

This sequence joins TRBV14 and TRBJ1-3; D call uncertain. Germline CDR1 SGHDN, CDR2 FVKESK. The CDR3 runs to 14 residues. V lost 0 bases, J lost 7 bases, and 10 bases lay in between. CDR3 loop: CASSQDAGSNTIYF. CDR3 nucleotides: TGTGCCAGCAGCCAAGATGCGGGATCGAACACCATATATTTT. Complete variable domain (other parts from reference TRBV14 and TRBJ1-3): EAGVTQFPSHSVIEKGQTVTLRCDPISGHDNLYWYRRVMGKEIKFLLHFVKESKQDESGMPNNRFLAERTGGTYSTLKVQPAELEDSGVYFCASSQDAGSNTIYFGEGSWLTVV.

The chain uses TRBV6-1 and TRBJ2-3, with D possibly being TRBD1 (7 bases). The germline CDR1 and CDR2 sequences are MNHNS and SASEGT. This CDR3 spans 15 amino acids. Trimming stripped 6 bases from V and 3 bases from J, with 16 bases between. CDR3 amino acids: CASSAWRGLTDTQYF. The CDR3 coding sequence is TGTGCCAGCAGCGCATGGAGGGGGCTGACAGATACGCAGTATTTT.

V usage is TRBV4-3 and J usage is TRBJ2-2; no clear D gene. V was pared by 2 bases and J by 3 bases, with 10 bases between. Germline V gene data show CDR1 as LGHNA and CDR2 as YSLEER. CDR3 length equals 15 residues. The CDR3 region has the DNA TGCGCCAGCAGCCAAATGGTAGGATACACCGGGGAGCTGTTTTTT. Its translation: CASSQMVGYTGELFF.

This rearrangement joins TRBV28 to TRBJ2-7; D gene ambiguous. With 5 bases removed from V and 4 bases from J, the gap between germline ends came to 15 bases. Germline assignment: CDR1 MDHEN and CDR2 SYDVKM. The CDR3 contains 14 residues. The CDR3 region is CASSRAPGVYEQYF. The CDR3 bases are TGTGCCAGCAGTCGGGCTCCGGGCGTTTACGAGCAGTACTTC.